This is a list of T cell receptor beta chains from one sample in a study of blood T cell repertoires in COVID-19. Clones were read by immunoSEQ multiplex PCR, and TCRdb kept only the in-frame ones, dropping some. The table includes almost 250,000 clones, 86% detected once. Sequencing was carried out using peripheral blood. The receptors come from an older woman who had recovered from COVID-19. CDR3s include the opening cysteine and the closing phenylalanine or tryptophan. D genes are given only for firm matches. Only part of the rows carry a size: once, few, many, or a class if the clone is expanded.

j_gene,abundance,d_gene,len,v_gene,CDR3nt,CDR3aa
TRBJ1-5,few,.,13,TRBV2,TGTGCCAGCAGTGAGGGCAGTTATCAGCCCCAGCATTTT,CASSEGSYQPQHF
TRBJ1-4,few,.,15,TRBV7-8,TGTGCCAGCAGCTTCCAACGACAAACTAATGAAAAACTGTTTTTT,CASSFQRQTNEKLFF
TRBJ1-2,.,.,15,TRBV3-1/TRBV3-2,TGTGCCAGCAGCCCTAGAACAGGGACCCTTTATGGCTACACCTTC,CASSPRTGTLYGYTF
TRBJ1-6,.,TRBD1,18,TRBV6-2/TRBV6-3,TGTGCCAGCAGTTACCGGACAGGGGGCGCCTCCTATAATTCACCCCTCCACTTT,CASSYRTGGASYNSPLHF
TRBJ2-2,few,.,16,TRBV10-3,TGTGCCATCAGTGAGTCTTTGAGGAGGGACACCGGGGAGCTGTTTTTT,CAISESLRRDTGELFF
TRBJ2-6,.,.,15,TRBV28,TGTGCCAGCTCGTACACAGGGTCCGGGGCCAACGTCCTGACTTTC,CASSYTGSGANVLTF
TRBJ1-1,.,.,15,TRBV9,TGTGCCAGCAGCGTCCTGACGGGGACAAACACTGAAGCTTTCTTT,CASSVLTGTNTEAFF
TRBJ1-6,.,.,16,TRBV18,TGTGCCAGCTCACCACCGTCTCTGGCCCCAAATTCACCCCTCCACTTT,CASSPPSLAPNSPLHF
TRBJ2-6,.,.,15,TRBV7-9,TGTGCCAGCAGCTTTGGAGGATCTGGGGCCAACGTCCTGACTTTC,CASSFGGSGANVLTF
TRBJ1-6,few,.,12,TRBV6-5,TGTGCCAGCAGGTCGGTGTCTTCACCCCTCCACTTT,CASRSVSSPLHF
TRBJ1-2,.,.,13,TRBV9,TGTGCCAGCAGCGTGACACATAACTATGGCTACACCTTC,CASSVTHNYGYTF
TRBJ1-6,.,TRBD1,14,TRBV10-3,TGTGCCATCAGGAGGACAGGAGATAATTCACCCCTCCACTTT,CAIRRTGDNSPLHF
TRBJ1-2,.,TRBD1,15,TRBV5-1,TGCGCCAGCAGCTTAGGAACAGGGGGCATAGGTGGCTACACCTTC,CASSLGTGGIGGYTF
TRBJ1-1,.,TRBD1,14,TRBV7-9,TGTGCCAGCAGCATGACAGGGGGTCCCACTGAAGCTTTCTTT,CASSMTGGPTEAFF
TRBJ1-2,.,.,13,TRBV6-1,TGTGCCAGCAGTGACAGGTCCGGCTATGGCTACACCTTC,CASSDRSGYGYTF
TRBJ1-6,.,TRBD1,15,TRBV6-5,TGTGCCAGCAGCCCCCGGACAGGGAGAGATTCACCCCTCCACTTT,CASSPRTGRDSPLHF
TRBJ1-6,.,TRBD1,16,TRBV5-1,TGCGCCAGCAGCTTGGAGGCAGGGGGCCTTAATTCACCCCTCCACTTT,CASSLEAGGLNSPLHF
TRBJ2-5,.,.,13,TRBV23-1,TGCGCCAGCAGTCACTTGTACCAAGAGACCCAGTACTTC,CASSHLYQETQYF
TRBJ2-7,.,TRBD2,17,TRBV27,TGTGCCAGCAGCGCCATGAGGACGGGACTAGTAGGTGACGAGCAGTACTTC,CASSAMRTGLVGDEQYF
TRBJ1-2,.,.,14,TRBV5-4,TGTGCCAGCAGCCCGGTCAACAGGTTCTATGGCTACACCTTC,CASSPVNRFYGYTF
TRBJ1-2,.,.,16,TRBV7-9,TGTGCCAGCAGCTTCAGGGAGGGGTCTCCTAACTATGGCTACACCTTC,CASSFREGSPNYGYTF
TRBJ2-7,once,.,13,TRBV19,TGTGCCAGTAGTGTGACACTGACCTACGAGCAGTACTTC,CASSVTLTYEQYF
TRBJ2-7,.,TRBD1,14,TRBV5-4,TGTGCCAGCAGGTTAATGGACAGGGTCGACGAGCAGTACTTC,CASRLMDRVDEQYF
TRBJ1-5,.,TRBD1,14,TRBV6-5,TGTGCCAGCAGCTGGACAGGAATCGATCAGCCCCAGCATTTT,CASSWTGIDQPQHF
TRBJ2-7,.,.,14,TRBV29-1,TGCAGCGTTGAAACTCGGGGGGCGGTCCACGAGCAGTACTTC,CSVETRGAVHEQYF
TRBJ1-4,.,.,11,TRBV12-3/TRBV12-4,TGTGCCAGCAGCTTACGTGAAAAACTGTTTTTT,CASSLREKLFF
TRBJ2-1,.,TRBD2,15,TRBV3-1/TRBV3-2,TGTGCCAGCAGCCAAGGACTAGCGGCCTACAATGAGCAGTTCTTC,CASSQGLAAYNEQFF
TRBJ2-7,.,.,15,TRBV7-3,TGTGCCAGCAGCCAAAATGGAGGGTCCTCCTACGAGCAGTACTTC,CASSQNGGSSYEQYF
TRBJ1-5,few,.,13,TRBV7-9,TGTGCCAGCAGCTCTTTAACCGGTCAGCCCCAGCATTTT,CASSSLTGQPQHF
TRBJ2-7,.,TRBD1,13,TRBV11-2,TGTGCCAGCGGTCTGGACAGGGAAAGCGAGCAGTACTTC,CASGLDRESEQYF
TRBJ2-3,.,.,13,TRBV9,TGTGCCAGCACCCTAGCCGGCACAGATACGCAGTATTTT,CASTLAGTDTQYF
TRBJ2-7,.,TRBD1,14,TRBV9,TGTGCCAGCAGCGTAGGGGCGGACAGGAACGAGCAGTACTTC,CASSVGADRNEQYF
TRBJ1-5,.,.,14,TRBV2,TGTGCCAGCTCGGCCCTACAGGGAGATCAGCCCCAGCATTTT,CASSALQGDQPQHF
TRBJ2-1,.,.,13,TRBV2,TGTGCCAGCAGGGCGGGACTTTATTATGAGCAGTTCTTC,CASRAGLYYEQFF
TRBJ2-6,.,.,17,TRBV4-1,TGCGCCAGCAGCTTGACCACAGGGAACTCTGGGGCCAACGTCCTGACTTTC,CASSLTTGNSGANVLTF
TRBJ2-7,.,.,16,TRBV4-3,TGCGCCAGCAGCCAAGACTTAGGTGACTTTTCCTACGAGCAGTACTTC,CASSQDLGDFSYEQYF
TRBJ1-1,few,TRBD1,15,TRBV28,TGTGCCAGCACCTATCCAGGGGGAATGAACACTGAAGCTTTCTTT,CASTYPGGMNTEAFF
TRBJ2-5,.,.,16,TRBV5-1,TGCGCCAGCAGCTTGGGCGCCCAAGCGGCCCAAGAGACCCAGTACTTC,CASSLGAQAAQETQYF
TRBJ1-2,.,.,14,TRBV19,TGTGCCAGTACTCCGGACGGGGGGAGGTATGGCTACACCTTC,CASTPDGGRYGYTF
TRBJ1-2,.,TRBD1,16,TRBV6-5,TGTGCCAGCAGTTACTCGAATCTCGGGACAGGAGATGGCTACACCTTC,CASSYSNLGTGDGYTF
TRBJ2-7,.,.,14,TRBV9,TGTGCCAGCAGCGGCCGGGCAGGGACCTACGAGCAGTACTTC,CASSGRAGTYEQYF
TRBJ2-4,.,.,14,TRBV20-1,TGCAGTGCTAGTGCCTCTCCCAGGGGAAACATTCAGTACTTC,CSASASPRGNIQYF
TRBJ2-7,.,TRBD1,12,TRBV12-3/TRBV12-4,TGTGCCAGCAGCCCAGGGGGTCGGGTATCCCGTTTC,CASSPGGRVSRF
TRBJ2-2,few,.,12,TRBV9,TGTGCCAGCAGCACCCTAGCCGGGGAGCTGTTTTTT,CASSTLAGELFF